A single sample gave rise to the 5 T cell receptor beta chains below, sequenced in a study of vaccination and CD4 T cells after COVID-19. Treatment meaning: approximately nine-day PBMC culture with coronavirus spike peptide pools or control peptides (ViraFEST assay). The Oncomine TCR Beta short-read assay was applied to DNA of cultured CD4+ T cells. TCRdb recomputed calls from the PCR reads with MiXCR, one row per CDR3 protein. The table has roughly 20,000 distinct CDR3 sequences, 35% to 45% seen once. Their target antigens are unknown. This specimen was CD4+ T cells from blood, cultured in vitro, taken before SARS-CoV-2 vaccination. Every receptor here comes from a human donor who received a COVID-19 vaccine.

This clonotype showed up just once. V and J are TRBV30 and TRBJ1-4, with D unclear. The V end was cut by 2 bases, the J end by 12 bases, with 19 bases between. CDR1 and CDR2 from the germline V gene are GTSNPN and SVGIG (reference sequence). CDR3 length equals 14 residues. The CDR3 here is CAWSLSAGSGELFF. CDR3 nucleotide sequence: TGTGCCTGGAGTCTCTCGGCGGGATCTGGGGAACTGTTTTTT.

In its sample, this clonotype was seen a few times. J is TRBJ1-2 and V is TRBV4-1, with D unclear. This CDR3 is 14 amino acids long. With 0 bases removed from V and 0 bases from J, the gap between germline ends came to 5 bases. Germline CDR1 and CDR2: MGHRA and YSYEKL. The chain's CDR3 is CASSQDAANYGYTF. In nucleotides, the CDR3 is TGCGCCAGCAGCCAAGACGCTGCTAACTATGGCTACACCTTC.

The chain carries TRBV12-3 or TRBV12-4 and TRBJ2-5; either TRBD1 or TRBD2 may supply D (6 bases each). CDR3 length: 15 residues. V shed 5 bases and J shed 3 bases, with 16 bases lying between them. The CDR3: CASSPWTAGKETQYF. For the CDR3, the DNA is TGTGCCAGCAGTCCGTGGACAGCGGGCAAAGAGACCCAGTACTTC.

The chain uses TRBV12-3 or TRBV12-4 and TRBJ2-7, with D perhaps assigned TRBD1 or TRBD2 (6 bases each). There are 14 residues in the CDR3. Trimming pared 2 bases from V and 3 bases from J, leaving 11 bases between. The CDR3 region has the DNA TGTGCCAGCAGTTTACTCGGGGGCCGCTACGAGCAGTACTTC. Its protein product is CASSLLGGRYEQYF.

V gene TRBV7-6 combines with J gene TRBJ2-7, with D tentatively TRBD2 (5 bases). This CDR3 is built from 16 residues. CDR1 and CDR2 from the germline V gene are SGHVS and FNYEAQ. V dropped 0 bases and J dropped 0 bases, with 12 bases sitting between them. Here the CDR3 DNA reads TGTGCCAGCAGCTTAGCGGCTAGCCGGAGCTCCTACGAGCAGTACTTC. It specifies CASSLAASRSSYEQYF.